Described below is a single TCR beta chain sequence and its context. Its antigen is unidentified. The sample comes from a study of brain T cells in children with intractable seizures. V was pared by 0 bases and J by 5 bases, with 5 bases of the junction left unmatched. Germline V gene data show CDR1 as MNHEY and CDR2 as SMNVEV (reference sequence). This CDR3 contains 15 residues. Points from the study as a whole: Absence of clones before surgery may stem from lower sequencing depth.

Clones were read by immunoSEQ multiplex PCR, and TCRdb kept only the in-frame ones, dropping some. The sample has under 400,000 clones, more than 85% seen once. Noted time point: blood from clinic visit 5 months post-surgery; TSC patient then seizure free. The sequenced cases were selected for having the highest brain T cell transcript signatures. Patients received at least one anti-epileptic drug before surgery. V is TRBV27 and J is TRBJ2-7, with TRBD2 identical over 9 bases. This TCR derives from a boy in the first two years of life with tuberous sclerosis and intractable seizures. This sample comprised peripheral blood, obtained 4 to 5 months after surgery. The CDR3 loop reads CASSLSNSGSHEQYF. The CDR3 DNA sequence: TGTGCCAGCAGTTTATCGAATAGCGGGAGCCACGAGCAGTACTTC.